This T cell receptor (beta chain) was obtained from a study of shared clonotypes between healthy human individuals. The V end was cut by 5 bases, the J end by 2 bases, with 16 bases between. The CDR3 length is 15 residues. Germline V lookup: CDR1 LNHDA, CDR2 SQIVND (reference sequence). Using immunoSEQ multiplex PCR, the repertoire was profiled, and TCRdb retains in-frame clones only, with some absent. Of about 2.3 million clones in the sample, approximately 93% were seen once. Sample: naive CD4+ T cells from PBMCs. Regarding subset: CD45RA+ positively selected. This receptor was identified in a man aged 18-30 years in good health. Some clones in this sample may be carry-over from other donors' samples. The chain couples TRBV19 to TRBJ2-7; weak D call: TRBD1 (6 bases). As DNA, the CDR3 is TGTGCCAGTAGTTGGGACACCAAAACCCCCTACGAGCAGTACTTC. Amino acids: CASSWDTKTPYEQYF.